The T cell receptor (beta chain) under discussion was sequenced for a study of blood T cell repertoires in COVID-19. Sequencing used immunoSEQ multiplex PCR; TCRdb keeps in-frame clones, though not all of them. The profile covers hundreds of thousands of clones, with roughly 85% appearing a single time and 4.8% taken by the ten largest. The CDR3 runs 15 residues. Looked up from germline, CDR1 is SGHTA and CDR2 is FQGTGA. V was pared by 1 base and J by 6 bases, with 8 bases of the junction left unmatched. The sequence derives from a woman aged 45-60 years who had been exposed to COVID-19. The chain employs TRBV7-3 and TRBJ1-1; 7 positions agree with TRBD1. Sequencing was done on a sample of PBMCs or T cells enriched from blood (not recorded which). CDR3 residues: CASSLKRTGDPEAFF. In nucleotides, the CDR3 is TGTGCCAGCAGCTTAAAAAGAACAGGGGACCCTGAAGCTTTCTTT.